This TCR beta chain was sequenced in a study of identical twins. General study points: For out-of-frame alpha sequences shared by twins, low generation probability was in excess. The analysis was cross-sectional rather than longitudinal within donors. Twin sharing of out-of-frame TCR alpha was underestimated by models in monozygotic pairs.

Template switching, a step in the protocol, added a universal primer site, and cDNA carried unique molecular identifiers. From the 5' RACE reads, TCRdb called clonotypes with MiXCR, one entry per CDR3 protein. This table holds some 630,000 distinct CDR3 sequences, about 7.6% found once. As concerns this clonotype: As yet, its antigen is unknown.

These data also featured in a second study, about yellow fever vaccine responses in identical twins.

Specimen: PBMCs. The sequence was obtained from a woman under 30 in good health.

Here the CDR3 reads CSASPGTSGFGDTQYF. The CDR3 region has the DNA TGCAGTGCTAGCCCCGGGACTAGCGGGTTCGGGGATACGCAGTATTTT. This rearrangement joins TRBV20-1 to TRBJ2-3; 12 nucleotides match TRBD2. CDR1 is DFQATT and CDR2 is SNEGSKA in the germline V gene (reference sequence). This CDR3 is built from 16 residues. V lost 3 bases and J lost 6; bases outside the gene matches: 10.